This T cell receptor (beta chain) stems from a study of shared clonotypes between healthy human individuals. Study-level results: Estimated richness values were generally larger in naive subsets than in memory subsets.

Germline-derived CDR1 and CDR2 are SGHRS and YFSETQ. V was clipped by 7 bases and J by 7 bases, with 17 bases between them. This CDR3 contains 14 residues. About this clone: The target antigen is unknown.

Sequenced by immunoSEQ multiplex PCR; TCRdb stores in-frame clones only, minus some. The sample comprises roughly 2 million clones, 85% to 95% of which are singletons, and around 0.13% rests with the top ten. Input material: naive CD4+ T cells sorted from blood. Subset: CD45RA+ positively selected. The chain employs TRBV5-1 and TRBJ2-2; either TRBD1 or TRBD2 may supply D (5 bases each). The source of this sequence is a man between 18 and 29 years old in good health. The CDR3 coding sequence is TGCGCCAGCCTATCAGAGGGGACCAGCGGGGAGCTGTTTTTT. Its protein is CASLSEGTSGELFF.